The entry that follows covers one TCR beta chain sequence. Antigen unknown. This CDR3 spans 17 amino acids. Trimming cost V 3 bases and J 2 bases, with 20 bases left between them. Germline CDR1 reads SGHKS; CDR2 reads YYEKEE (reference sequence). Only in-frame clones appear in the TCRdb table, and some are missing; sequencing was by immunoSEQ multiplex PCR. The sample lists 500,000 to 550,000 clones, about 96% occurring once. The data were obtained in a study of shared clonotypes between healthy human individuals. Whole-study results and caveats: The low donor count limited represented genetic and exposure-history diversity.

The gene calls are TRBV5-5 and TRBJ1-1; D is possibly TRBD1 (5 bases). Input material: naive CD4+ T cells sorted from blood. Stated subset: CD45RA+ positively selected. The TCR was taken from a woman in her 30s in good health. Here the CDR3 DNA reads TGTGCCAGCAGCTCCATAGAATGGGGACGGACTAACACTGAAGCTTTCTTT. It specifies CASSSIEWGRTNTEAFF.